A single sample is the source of the 17 T cell receptor beta chains below, sequenced in a study of cytotoxic CD8 clonotypes in ibrutinib-treated CLL (dated by TCRdb to the early 2020s). Library preparation employed the immunoSEQ multiplex PCR assay. TCRdb re-hosts the immuneACCESS table, in-frame sequences only. Its copies lack some clones; in the studies checked, an unresolved V gene accounts for under half of them, and the cause for the rest is not known. The sample table lists 120,000 to 150,000 clones, roughly 80% of them with a count of one. Around 30% of the sample belongs to the ten largest clones. What this sample's time point label stands for: about a year on ibrutinib. The sequenced sample was PBMCs, obtained after 12 months of ibrutinib treatment. Source of these receptors: a human donor with chronic lymphocytic leukemia.

The genes are TRBV5-1 and TRBJ2-7, with D tentatively TRBD2 (6 bases). The germline gives CDR1 SGHRS, CDR2 YFSETQ. The CDR3 consists of 15 residues. V lost 3 bases, J lost 7 bases, and 20 bases lay in between. Written as DNA, the CDR3 is TGCGCCAGCAGCTCCTCGGGTGGAGGGGTGTGGGAGCAGTACTTC. The encoded protein is CASSSSGGGVWEQYF.

This clone was detected only a few times. The chain is built from TRBV28 and TRBJ2-1; 8 bases align to TRBD1. This CDR3 has 15 residues. Per the germline V gene, CDR1 is MDHEN and CDR2 is SYDVKM. Trimming cost V 4 bases and J 5 bases; bases outside gene matches: 7. CDR3 amino acids: CASSSSGTGDNEQFF. The CDR3, as DNA: TGTGCCAGCAGTTCCTCCGGGACAGGCGACAATGAGCAGTTCTTC.

In nucleotides, the CDR3 is TGTGCCTGGAGTGGTCTTTCTCTTACAAATGAGCAGTTCTTC. This sequence encodes CAWSGLSLTNEQFF. The gene calls are TRBV30 and TRBJ2-1; D is unclear. The CDR3 sequence is 14 residues long. Per germline, CDR1 GTSNPN and CDR2 SVGIG (reference sequence). V was trimmed by 1 base and J by 7 bases, leaving 14 bases between them.

This clone was counted between two and nine times. V and J are TRBV5-1 and TRBJ2-3, with D tentatively TRBD1 or TRBD2 (5 bases each). Germline lookup yields CDR1 SGHRS and CDR2 YFSETQ. V lost 4 bases and J 4 bases, leaving 13 bases between the germline ends. The CDR3 spans 14 residues. CDR3: CASSPGPSSDTQYF. CDR3 in DNA: TGCGCCAGCAGCCCGGGACCTAGCTCAGATACGCAGTATTTT. The entire variable domain, with the rest obtained from reference TRBV5-1 and TRBJ2-3, is as follows: KAGVTQTPRYLIKTRGQQVTLSCSPISGHRSVSWYQQTPGQGLQFLFEYFSETQRNKGNFPGRFSGRQFSNSRSEMNVSTLELGDSALYLCASSPGPSSDTQYFGPGTRLTVL.

The gene calls are TRBV4-1 and TRBJ2-1; D is possibly TRBD1 (5 bases). V lost 4 bases and J 4 bases, leaving 14 bases between the germline ends. The V gene's germline CDR1 is MGHRA and CDR2 YSYEKL. The CDR3 length is 15 residues. The CDR3 spells CASSLQLDTYNEQFF. The CDR3 bases are TGCGCCAGCAGCCTCCAGTTGGACACTTACAATGAGCAGTTCTTC.

This clone has a count of ten or more. The chain is built from TRBV11-3 and TRBJ1-3; D might be TRBD1 (5 bases). Trimming stripped 1 base from V and 4 bases from J, with 14 bases between. The CDR3 totals 16 residues. Germline V gene data show CDR1 as SGHNT and CDR2 as YENEEA. CDR3 region: CASSLGAGGIGNTIYF. CDR3 DNA: TGTGCCAGCAGCTTAGGTGCCGGGGGTATCGGAAACACCATATATTTT. The full variable domain, in which reference TRBV11-3 and TRBJ1-3 provide the parts outside the CDR3, is EAGVVQSPRYKIIEKKQPVAFWCNPISGHNTLYWYLQNLGQGPELLIRYENEEAVDDSQLPKDRFSAERLKGVDSTLKIQPAELGDSAVYLCASSLGAGGIGNTIYFGEGSWLTVV.

CDR3 sequence: CASSPNRARRMNTEAFF. CDR3 DNA sequence: TGTGCCAGCAGCCCCAACCGAGCTCGAAGAATGAACACTGAAGCTTTCTTT. The chain uses TRBV7-6 and TRBJ1-1, with D uncertain. V lost 5 bases and J 0 bases, leaving 19 bases between the germline ends. The germline V gene encodes CDR1 SGHVS and CDR2 FNYEAQ. The CDR3 has 17 residues.

The chain combines TRBV5-1 with TRBJ1-1; the D gene is possibly TRBD1 (6 bases). Trimming took 2 bases from V and 4 from J, leaving 12 bases between them. Looked up from germline, CDR1 is SGHRS and CDR2 is YFSETQ. The CDR3 is 14 amino acids. The CDR3 DNA is TGCGCCAGCAGCTTTACAGGGTCTGTCACTGAAGCTTTCTTT. This sequence encodes CASSFTGSVTEAFF. Drawing the rest from reference TRBV5-1 and TRBJ1-1, the complete variable domain is KAGVTQTPRYLIKTRGQQVTLSCSPISGHRSVSWYQQTPGQGLQFLFEYFSETQRNKGNFPGRFSGRQFSNSRSEMNVSTLELGDSALYLCASSFTGSVTEAFFGQGTRLTVV.

The J gene is TRBJ2-7, the V gene TRBV6-6; D might be TRBD1 (6 bases). Germline V gene sequence: CDR1 MNHNY, CDR2 SVGAGI (reference sequence). The CDR3 is 13 amino acids. The V and J ends lost 2 bases and 5 bases respectively, with 10 bases between them. The CDR3, as DNA: TGTGCCAGCAGTTACCCAGGGGCGGACGAGCAGTACTTC. Its translation: CASSYPGADEQYF.

The V and J genes are TRBV28 and TRBJ1-1; 7 positions match TRBD1. J gave up 1 base and V 4 bases, and 6 bases lay outside the gene matches. This CDR3 region has 15 residues. The germline gives CDR1 MDHEN, CDR2 SYDVKM. The CDR3 is CASSSTGVRNTEAFF. Here the CDR3 DNA reads TGTGCCAGCAGTTCCACAGGGGTCAGGAACACTGAAGCTTTCTTT.

The chain employs TRBV28 and TRBJ2-7, with 10 positions matching TRBD2. Germline V gives CDR1 MDHEN, CDR2 SYDVKM. This CDR3 is built from 15 residues. The junction had 6 bases not matched to a gene; V was cut back by 2 bases and J by 5 bases. CDR3 sequence reads: CASSLTASGGHEQYF. The DNA for the CDR3 is TGTGCCAGCAGTTTAACGGCTAGCGGGGGCCACGAGCAGTACTTC.

V usage is TRBV28 and J usage is TRBJ2-2; 9 positions match TRBD1. CDR1 and CDR2 (germline): MDHEN, SYDVKM. This CDR3 contains 15 residues. With V trimmed by 6 bases and J by 4 bases, 6 bases remained unmatched. The DNA of the CDR3 is TGTGCCAGCAGCCGGGACAGGGTTAGCACCGGGGAGCTGTTTTTT. As protein: CASSRDRVSTGELFF.

The chain links TRBV7-8 to TRBJ2-7; 8 bases agree with TRBD1. The CDR3 has 16 residues. The trim removed 3 bases at V and 4 bases at J, leaving 11 bases unmatched. The germline V gene encodes CDR1 SGHVS and CDR2 FQNEAQ. CDR3 bases: TGTGCCAGCAGCTTCCTCTCAGGGACAGGCAGATACGAGCAGTACTTC. Translating it yields CASSFLSGTGRYEQYF.

J is TRBJ2-1 and V is TRBV7-2, with TRBD2 identical over 8 bases. Germline V lookup: CDR1 SGHTA, CDR2 FQGNSA. The CDR3 is made up of 13 amino acids. Germline trimming cut 1 base from V and 12 bases from J; bases unmatched to any gene: 5. CDR3 DNA: TGTGCCAGCAGCTTAGATCTCCGGGGGGGGCAGTTCTTC. Translated: CASSLDLRGGQFF.

The genes are TRBV30 and TRBJ2-7; D unclear. CDR3 length equals 12 residues. Germline V lookup: CDR1 GTSNPN, CDR2 SVGIG (reference sequence). Trimming removed 6 bases from V and 4 bases from J, with 13 bases in between. The CDR3 sequence: CACPRRPYEQYF. DNA for the CDR3: TGTGCCTGTCCTCGGCGCCCATACGAGCAGTACTTC.

This clone came up a few times. This sequence joins TRBV11-3 and TRBJ2-5, with 7 bases matching TRBD1. The CDR3 totals 16 residues. Looked up from germline, CDR1 is SGHNT and CDR2 is YENEEA. With V trimmed by 5 bases and J by 5 bases, 14 bases remained unmatched. The CDR3 bases are TGTGCCAGCAGCCCCACCCTGACAGGGAAGGGTGAGACCCAGTACTTC. The encoded protein is CASSPTLTGKGETQYF.

This clone was seen ten or more times. This may come from a read error, since a much larger clone is one base off. The sample contains more than one DNA sequence encoding this CDR3. As DNA, the CDR3 is TGTGCCAGCAGTGAAGACCGGGGGCATCAGCCCCAGCATTTT. This translates into CASSEDRGHQPQHF. This chain connects TRBV2 to TRBJ1-5; tentative D call: TRBD1 (6 bases). V lost 1 base and J lost 5, with 9 bases in between. The CDR3 is 14 amino acids. The germline V gene encodes CDR1 SNHLY and CDR2 FYNNEI.